This TCR beta chain was captured in a study of neurological immune-mediated disorders. TCRdb reanalysed the 5' RACE reads using MiXCR and keeps one entry per CDR3 protein. The table lists approximately 60,000 distinct CDR3 sequences, less than 5% of them singletons. The CDR3 extends over 16 amino acids. The V gene's germline CDR1 is MNHEY and CDR2 SVGAGI. The V gene lost 0 bases and the J gene lost 4 bases, with 15 bases spanning the gap. The J gene is TRBJ1-1, the V gene TRBV6-5; possible D gene TRBD1, 6 bases. This receptor was taken from a man aged 45-65 years with multiple sclerosis. Sequencing input: PBMCs. This chain's CDR3 is CASSYSESQGGTEAFF. In nucleotides, the CDR3 is TGTGCCAGCAGTTACTCAGAGTCACAGGGCGGCACTGAAGCTTTCTTT.